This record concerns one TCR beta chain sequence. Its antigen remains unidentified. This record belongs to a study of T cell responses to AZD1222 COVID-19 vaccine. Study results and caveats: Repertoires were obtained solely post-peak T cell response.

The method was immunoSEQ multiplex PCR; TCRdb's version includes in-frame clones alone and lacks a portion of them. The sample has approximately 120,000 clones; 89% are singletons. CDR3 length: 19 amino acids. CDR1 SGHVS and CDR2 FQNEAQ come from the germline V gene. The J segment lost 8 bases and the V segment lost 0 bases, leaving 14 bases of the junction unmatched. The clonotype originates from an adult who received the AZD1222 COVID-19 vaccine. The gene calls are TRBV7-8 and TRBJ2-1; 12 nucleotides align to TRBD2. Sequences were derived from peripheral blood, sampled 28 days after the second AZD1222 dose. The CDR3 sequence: CASSLAKWTSGVYAYEQFF. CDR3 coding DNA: TGTGCCAGCAGCTTAGCTAAATGGACTAGCGGGGTTTATGCTTATGAGCAGTTCTTC.